The 17 T cell receptor beta chains below were found in one sample sequenced in a study of T cell responses to AZD1222 COVID-19 vaccine. This table comes from immunoSEQ multiplex PCR, and its TCRdb copy is limited to in-frame clones, with some not included. Among approximately 270,000 clones listed, about 94% were seen once. Specimen: peripheral blood, collected 28 days after the second AZD1222 dose. The source of these receptors is an adult who received the AZD1222 COVID-19 vaccine.

The chain has TRBV25-1 and TRBJ2-2; 7 bases map to TRBD1. The CDR3 has 13 amino acids. Looked up from germline, CDR1 is MGHDK and CDR2 is SYGVNS. Trimming removed 7 bases from V and 3 bases from J; junction bases left unmatched: 2. The DNA of the CDR3 is TGTGCCAGCACGACAGGGTACACCGGGGAGCTGTTTTTT. Its translation: CASTTGYTGELFF. The full variable domain, with the rest looked up from reference TRBV25-1 and TRBJ2-2, is EADIYQTPRYLVIGTGKKITLECSQTMGHDKMYWYQQDPGMELHLIHYSYGVNSTEKGDLSSESTVSRIRTEHFPLTLESARPSHTSQYLCASTTGYTGELFFGEGSRLTVL.

The rearrangement uses TRBV27 and TRBJ2-7; unclear D gene. The germline V and J ends were trimmed by 4 bases and 6 bases, with 16 bases remaining between them. This CDR3 has 14 amino acids. Germline CDR1 MNHEY, CDR2 SMNVEV (reference sequence). CDR3 in amino acids: CASSSVGPSTEQYF. CDR3 nucleotides: TGTGCCAGCAGTTCGGTGGGCCCCTCTACCGAGCAGTACTTC.

The rearrangement links TRBV6-5 to TRBJ1-2; the D gene is possibly TRBD1 (6 bases). Looked up from germline, CDR1 is MNHEY and CDR2 is SVGAGI. This CDR3 is built from 15 residues. The V end was cut by 0 bases, the J end by 7 bases, with 15 bases between. The DNA for the CDR3 is TGTGCCAGCAGTTACTCGGGCCCGCGAGGGGGTGGCTACACCTTC. It translates to CASSYSGPRGGGYTF.

The chain combines TRBV10-3 with TRBJ2-7; tentatively, D is TRBD2 (6 bases). Germline V gives CDR1 ENHRY, CDR2 SYGVKD. This CDR3 is built from 12 residues. With 10 bases removed from V and 5 bases from J, the gap between germline ends came to 15 bases. The CDR3 loop reads CASGDPRDEQYF. The CDR3, as DNA: TGTGCCAGCGGGGACCCTAGGGACGAGCAGTACTTC.

The V call is TRBV6-2 or TRBV6-3, the J call TRBJ1-5; no definite D call. Germline V gene lookup returns CDR1 MNHEY and CDR2 SVGEGT. The CDR3 runs 12 residues. V lost 2 bases and J 7 bases, leaving 6 bases between the germline ends. The CDR3 bases are TGTGCCAGCAGTTACCGGGAACAGCCCCAGCATTTT. Its translation: CASSYREQPQHF.

The chain employs TRBV10-2 and TRBJ2-7, with D unresolved. V was trimmed by 7 bases and J by 4 bases, leaving 20 bases between them. Germline CDR1 is WSHSY and CDR2 is SAAADI. CDR3 length equals 15 residues. The CDR3 protein is CASKSSPWLGYEQYF. The CDR3 region has the DNA TGCGCCAGCAAGTCTTCCCCCTGGCTAGGATACGAGCAGTACTTC.

This chain joins TRBV19 and TRBJ2-3; unclear D gene. In germline, CDR1 is LNHDA, CDR2 SQIVND (reference sequence). The CDR3 extends over 12 amino acids. V was trimmed by 10 bases and J by 5 bases, leaving 13 bases between them. The CDR3 DNA follows: TGTGCCATCCCTGACGGCGGAGATACGCAGTATTTT. Residues: CAIPDGGDTQYF.

The chain combines TRBV27 with TRBJ2-7; perhaps D is TRBD1 or TRBD2 (5 bases each). Germline assignment: CDR1 MNHEY and CDR2 SMNVEV (reference sequence). The CDR3 length is 13 residues. Trimming shortened V by 4 bases and J by 4 bases, and 11 bases separated the two germline ends. The CDR3 loop is CASSWGREYEQYF. In DNA form, the CDR3 reads TGTGCCAGCAGTTGGGGCAGGGAGTACGAGCAGTACTTC.

The chain carries TRBV10-3 and TRBJ2-7; D is tentatively TRBD1 or TRBD2 (6 bases each). The CDR3 sequence is 12 residues long. Germline loops: CDR1 ENHRY, CDR2 SYGVKD. V lost 3 bases to trimming and J lost 5 bases, with 8 bases between them. CDR3 nucleotides: TGTGCCATCAGTGATAGGGGGGACGAGCAGTACTTC. It translates to CAISDRGDEQYF.

The genes are TRBV5-1 and TRBJ1-2; TRBD1 might be the D (5 bases). The germline V and J ends were trimmed by 4 bases and 4 bases, with 14 bases remaining between them. From germline, CDR1 is SGHRS and CDR2 YFSETQ. This CDR3 region has 14 residues. The CDR3 nucleotides read TGCGCCAGCAGCCTCCAAGGGGAGAGCTATGGCTACACCTTC. It is translated as CASSLQGESYGYTF.

This rearrangement joins TRBV6-1 to TRBJ2-2; D gene ambiguous. The CDR3 runs to 11 residues. V lost 5 bases and J lost 6, with 4 bases in between. Germline V gene sequence: CDR1 MNHNS, CDR2 SASEGT. The CDR3, as DNA: TGTGCCAGCAGTAGAGCCGGGGAGCTGTTTTTT. Its translation is CASSRAGELFF.

This clone was seen only a few times. J is TRBJ2-7 and V is TRBV30; the D is unclear. The CDR3 is 14 amino acids. Looked up from germline, CDR1 is GTSNPN and CDR2 is SVGIG (reference sequence). With 0 bases removed from V and 5 bases from J, the gap between germline ends came to 14 bases. CDR3 sequence: CAWSVGKTGDEQYF. Written as DNA, the CDR3 is TGTGCCTGGAGTGTCGGCAAGACTGGCGACGAGCAGTACTTC.

This clone occurred once. The chain carries TRBV4-2 and TRBJ2-1; 10 nucleotides line up with TRBD2. V shed 6 bases, J shed 6 bases, and the junction held 8 bases outside the gene matches. Germline V lookup: CDR1 LGHNA, CDR2 YNFKEQ. The CDR3 is made up of 15 amino acids. In DNA, the CDR3 is TGTGCCAGCAGGACATTAGCGGGAGGCCCCAATGAGCAGTTCTTC. Translation: CASRTLAGGPNEQFF.

J is TRBJ2-7 and V is TRBV6-5; D remains ambiguous. The CDR3 spans 14 residues. Trimming left V 0 bases short and J 0 bases short, with 6 bases between. Per the germline V gene, CDR1 is MNHEY and CDR2 is SVGAGI. Written as DNA, the CDR3 is TGTGCCAGCAGTTACTCGTGGGGCTCCTACGAGCAGTACTTC. The encoded protein is CASSYSWGSYEQYF.

V usage is TRBV18 and J usage is TRBJ2-7, with 10 bases matching TRBD1. CDR3 size: 15 residues. V shed 0 bases, J shed 7 bases, and the junction held 6 bases outside the gene matches. Germline values: CDR1 KGHSH, CDR2 LQKENI. CDR3 sequence reads: CASSPPRTGGGEQYF. The CDR3 coding sequence is TGTGCCAGCTCACCACCAAGGACAGGGGGAGGTGAGCAGTACTTC.

This chain joins TRBV4-2 and TRBJ1-6; D gene uncertain. The CDR3 covers 13 residues. Germline V lookup: CDR1 LGHNA, CDR2 YNFKEQ. V lost 3 bases to trimming and J lost 8 bases, with 8 bases between them. DNA for the CDR3: TGTGCCAGCAGCCAGAGGGCGGATTCACCCCTCCACTTT. Its translation is CASSQRADSPLHF.

This rearrangement joins TRBV4-3 to TRBJ2-1; 7 nucleotides agree with TRBD2. The CDR3 has 17 residues. V lost 0 bases and J lost 2; bases outside the gene matches: 7. Germline V gene lookup returns CDR1 LGHNA and CDR2 YSLEER. In DNA, the CDR3 is TGCGCCAGCAGCCAAGATCATGGCGGGAGTACCTACAATGAGCAGTTCTTC. As protein: CASSQDHGGSTYNEQFF.